This TCR beta chain was recorded in a study of T-cell reconstitution after alpha-beta-depleted transplantation in children. A TCRbeta library incorporating unique molecular identifiers was prepared. One entry per CDR3 protein, called by TCRdb with MiXCR from the PCR reads. Here the sample spans approximately 1,000,000 distinct CDR3 sequences, around 30% being singletons. The source is a boy in the first two years of life who had a stem cell transplant for SCID, so the T cells may come from the graft donor. This sample comprised PBMCs, mostly from graft donor cells, obtained 360 days after TCRalphabeta/CD19-depleted stem cell transplant.

In DNA, the CDR3 is TGCAGTGCTAGATTGAGCGGGGGGGCCGGGACAGATACGCAGTATTTT. Residues: CSARLSGGAGTDTQYF. V is TRBV20-1 and J is TRBJ2-3; 10 positions agree with TRBD2. The CDR3 runs to 16 residues. V dropped 2 bases and J dropped 3; count of bases not matched to a gene: 8. Germline CDR1 reads DFQATT; CDR2 reads SNEGSKA (reference sequence).